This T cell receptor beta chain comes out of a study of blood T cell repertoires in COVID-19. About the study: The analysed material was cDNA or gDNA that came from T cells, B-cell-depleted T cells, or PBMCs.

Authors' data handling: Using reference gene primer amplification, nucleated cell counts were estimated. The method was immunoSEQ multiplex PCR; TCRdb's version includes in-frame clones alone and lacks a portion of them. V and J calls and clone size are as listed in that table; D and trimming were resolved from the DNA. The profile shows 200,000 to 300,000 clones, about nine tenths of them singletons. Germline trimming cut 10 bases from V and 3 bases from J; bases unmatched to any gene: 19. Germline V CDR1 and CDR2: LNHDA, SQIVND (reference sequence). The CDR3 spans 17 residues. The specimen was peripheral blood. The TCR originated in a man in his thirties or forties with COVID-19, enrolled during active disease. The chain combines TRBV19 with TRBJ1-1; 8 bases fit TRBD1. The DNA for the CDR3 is TGTGCCACCGCGCTAGTGGACAGGGTAGGGGGGGACACTGAAGCTTTCTTT. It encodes CATALVDRVGGDTEAFF.